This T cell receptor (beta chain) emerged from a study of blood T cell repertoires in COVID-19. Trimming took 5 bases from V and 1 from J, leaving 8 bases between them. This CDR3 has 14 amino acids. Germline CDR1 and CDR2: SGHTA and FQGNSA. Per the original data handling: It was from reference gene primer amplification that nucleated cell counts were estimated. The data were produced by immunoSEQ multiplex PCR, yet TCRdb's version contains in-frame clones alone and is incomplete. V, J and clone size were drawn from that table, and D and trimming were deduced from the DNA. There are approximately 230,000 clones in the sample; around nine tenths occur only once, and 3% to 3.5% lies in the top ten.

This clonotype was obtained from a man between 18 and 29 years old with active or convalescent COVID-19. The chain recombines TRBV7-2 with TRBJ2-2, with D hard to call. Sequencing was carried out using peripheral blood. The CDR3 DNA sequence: TGTGCCAGCAGCACATTTAAGAACACCGGGGAGCTGTTTTTT. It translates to CASSTFKNTGELFF.